Presented here are 18 T cell receptor beta chains from one specimen sequenced in a study of metastatic and nonmetastatic thyroid tumors. Not a single patient had been given any form of treatment at any point before undergoing thyroid surgery. TCRdb reanalyzed the PCR reads via MiXCR. The sample lists 15,000 to 20,000 clones, approximately 14% seen once, with roughly 17% in the top ten. Material: blood. The receptor source for this set is a female donor with papillary thyroid cancer or a benign thyroid nodule (not recorded which). Some clones in this sample may be carry-over from other donors' samples.

On this clone: This may stem from a read error, because a much larger clone lies one nucleotide away. The same CDR3 is also encoded by other DNA sequences in this sample. The CDR3 is CASNPVGTSYEQYF. DNA for the CDR3: TGTGCTAGCAACCCGGTCGGGACAAGCTACGAGCAGTACTTC. This rearrangement joins TRBV7-2 to TRBJ2-7; D may be TRBD1 (6 bases). Germline values: CDR1 SGHTA, CDR2 FQGNSA. The CDR3 runs 14 residues.

Only a few counts were recorded for this clone. J is TRBJ1-5 and V is TRBV6-1, with D possibly matching TRBD1 (5 bases). The V end lost 6 bases, the J end lost 0 bases, and 12 bases lay between the germline ends. Germline V gene lookup returns CDR1 MNHNS and CDR2 SASEGT. CDR3 length equals 15 residues. The CDR3 region is CASSTYRTSNQPQHF. CDR3 coding DNA: TGTGCCAGCAGCACCTACAGGACTAGCAATCAGCCCCAGCATTTT.

In its sample, this clone was seen many times. This chain links TRBV20-1 with TRBJ2-5, with D tentatively TRBD2 (5 bases). The CDR3 spans 14 residues. Trimming took 2 bases from V and 2 from J, leaving 12 bases between them. The germline V gene encodes CDR1 DFQATT and CDR2 SNEGSKA (reference sequence). In DNA, the CDR3 is TGCAGTGCTAGAAGAAGTCGCGGGCAAGAGACCCAGTACTTC. Translation: CSARRSRGQETQYF.

The V call is TRBV27, the J call TRBJ2-7; tentative D call: TRBD1 (5 bases). V lost 0 bases, J lost 3 bases, and 6 bases lay in between. CDR3 size: 13 residues. Looked up from germline, CDR1 is MNHEY and CDR2 is SMNVEV (reference sequence). The CDR3 loop reads CASSLSRGYEQYF. The DNA of the CDR3 is TGTGCCAGCAGTTTATCTAGGGGCTACGAGCAGTACTTC.

This clone was counted only a few times. The J gene is TRBJ2-5, the V gene TRBV28, with 7 bases identical to TRBD1. The trim removed 8 bases at V and 5 bases at J, leaving 11 bases unmatched. The germline gives CDR1 MDHEN, CDR2 SYDVKM. The CDR3 consists of 14 residues. In DNA form, the CDR3 reads TGTGCCAGCGGAGACAGGGATGGACGCGAGACCCAGTACTTC. As protein: CASGDRDGRETQYF.

By share, this clone counts as medium-sized. V gene TRBV10-3 combines with J gene TRBJ2-1, with 7 bases identical to TRBD2. With 4 bases clipped from V and 5 bases from J, the junction kept 5 bases outside the gene matches. This CDR3 has 14 amino acids. Looked up from germline, CDR1 is ENHRY and CDR2 is SYGVKD. CDR3 in amino acids: CAISAAGRHNEQFF. CDR3 bases: TGTGCCATCAGTGCAGCGGGACGGCACAATGAGCAGTTCTTC.

This clone showed up many times. The chain carries TRBV4-3 and TRBJ2-7; a possible D gene is TRBD2 (6 bases). Between the trimmed V and J ends, which lost 0 bases and 0 bases, there was a span of 24 bases. Germline V gives CDR1 LGHNA, CDR2 YSLEER. The CDR3 is 20 residues long. Written as DNA, the CDR3 is TGCGCCAGCAGCCAAGAATACGCCGGAGTAGGGACTCTCAGCTCCTACGAGCAGTACTTC. Translation gives CASSQEYAGVGTLSSYEQYF.

Comment on this clone: This may be a read error: a much more frequent sequence differs by one nucleotide. The rearrangement uses TRBV3-1 and TRBJ2-3; D is unclear. This CDR3 has 13 residues. Germline CDR1 LGHDT, CDR2 YNNKEL (reference sequence). Trimming removed 1 base from V and 8 bases from J, with 10 bases in between. CDR3 DNA sequence: TGTGCCAGCAGCCAAGCCGAGGCAGGTACGCAGTATTTT. Translating it yields CASSQAEAGTQYF.

This clone was observed a few times. Here the CDR3 DNA reads TGTGCCAGCGGTGGAGAACGCGGGGGCGCGTATTTT. As protein: CASGGERGGAYF. The rearrangement joins TRBV6-2 or TRBV6-3 to TRBJ2-3; D is possibly TRBD2 (7 bases). The V gene lost 8 bases and the J gene lost 14 bases, with 20 bases spanning the gap. The germline CDR1 and CDR2 sequences are MNHEY and SVGEGT. The CDR3 totals 12 residues.

The rearrangement links TRBV28 to TRBJ1-5, with 8 nucleotides matching TRBD1. The CDR3 contains 16 residues. The V and J ends lost 4 bases and 2 bases, in that order; junction bases with no gene match: 7. Germline CDR1 and CDR2: MDHEN and SYDVKM. For the CDR3, the DNA is TGTGCCAGCAGTTCTCGGACAGGGAACCGCAATCAGCCCCAGCATTTT. It is translated as CASSSRTGNRNQPQHF.

In its sample, this clone ranks as medium-sized. A read error is likely, as this CDR3 ends without the conserved phenylalanine or tryptophan. The DNA is omitted, as the CDR3 cannot be located on it reliably, and the CDR3 follows TCRdb's listing. The CDR3 protein is CASSEEGTGAPLG. J is TRBJ2-7 and V is TRBV6-1; the table's D call, TRBD1, has no DNA check behind it. The CDR3 length is 13 residues, termini included. Germline CDR1 reads MNHNS; CDR2 reads SASEGT.

This clone was observed at least ten times. V and J are TRBV7-9 and TRBJ2-3, with TRBD1 identical over 10 bases. The V and J ends lost 3 bases and 4 bases, in that order; junction bases with no gene match: 1. CDR3 length: 14 residues. Looked up from germline, CDR1 is SEHNR and CDR2 is FQNEAQ (reference sequence). The CDR3 here is CASSFGQGADTQYF. The CDR3 nucleotides read TGTGCCAGCAGCTTCGGACAGGGGGCAGATACGCAGTATTTT.

This clone was detected many times. V is TRBV11-2 and J is TRBJ1-1; tentatively, D is TRBD1 (6 bases). V dropped 5 bases and J dropped 7 bases, with 14 bases sitting between them. CDR1 and CDR2 from the germline V gene are SGHAT and FQNNGV. This CDR3 is built from 13 residues. The CDR3 coding sequence is TGTGCCAGCAGCCATGCGCAGGGGTTTGAAGCTTTCTTT. This codes for CASSHAQGFEAFF. The whole variable domain, remainder taken from reference TRBV11-2 and TRBJ1-1, is EAGVAQSPRYKIIEKRQSVAFWCNPISGHATLYWYQQILGQGPKLLIQFQNNGVVDDSQLPKDRFSAERLKGVDSTLKIQPAKLEDSAVYLCASSHAQGFEAFFGQGTRLTVV.

In the case of this clone: A junction end diverges from the germline sequence, so it may reflect a read error. The CDR3 sequence is CASSRKGRDSYNSPLHF. The CDR3 region has the DNA TGTGCCAGCAGTCGTAAGGGCCGGGACAGTTATAACTCACCCCTCCACTTT. The V call is TRBV6-1, the J call TRBJ1-6, with TRBD1 identical over 7 bases. The CDR3 runs 17 residues. Germline values: CDR1 MNHNS, CDR2 SASEGT.

Ten or more counts support this clone. The rearrangement links TRBV6-1 to TRBJ1-3; 7 bases line up with TRBD1. Trimming at V came to 6 bases and at J to 0 bases, leaving 8 bases not matched to a gene. Germline V gives CDR1 MNHNS, CDR2 SASEGT. The CDR3 totals 16 residues. CDR3 coding DNA: TGTGCCAGCAGAACCCAGGGGGTGCACTCTGGAAACACCATATATTTT. This translates into CASRTQGVHSGNTIYF.

At least ten counts were recorded for this clone. Other nucleotide sequences from this sample produce the same CDR3. This sequence joins TRBV18 and TRBJ2-3, with 10 bases lining up with TRBD2. V was pared by 0 bases and J by 3 bases, with 3 bases of the junction left unmatched. The germline gives CDR1 KGHSH, CDR2 LQKENI. The CDR3 loop spans 16 amino acids. CDR3 protein: CASSPPGLATTDTQYF. The CDR3 DNA reads TGTGCCAGCTCACCACCGGGACTAGCGACAACAGATACGCAGTATTTT.

The V call is TRBV7-3, the J call TRBJ2-1, with TRBD1 matching 9 bases. The V segment lost 5 bases and the J segment 10 bases; nucleotides outside the gene matches: 9. Germline-derived CDR1 and CDR2 are SGHTA and FQGTGA. This CDR3 has 14 amino acids. The CDR3 DNA sequence: TGTGCCAGCAGCCGGGACAGGGAGTCCAGGGAGCAGTTCTTC. Protein: CASSRDRESREQFF.

This clone was observed many times. The chain couples TRBV13 to TRBJ2-7; 7 nucleotides align to TRBD1. V lost 5 bases, J lost 7 bases, and 8 bases stayed unmatched. This CDR3 is built from 13 residues. The V gene's germline CDR1 is PRHDT and CDR2 FYEKMQ (reference sequence). CDR3 in amino acids: CASSTTGSREQYF. CDR3 bases: TGTGCCAGCAGCACGACAGGGAGCCGGGAGCAGTACTTC. The full variable domain, in which reference TRBV13 and TRBJ2-7 provide the parts outside the CDR3, is AAGVIQSPRHLIKEKRETATLKCYPIPRHDTVYWYQQGPGQDPQFLISFYEKMQSDKGSIPDRFSAQQFSDYHSELNMSSLELGDSALYFCASSTTGSREQYFGPGTRLTVT.